This TCR beta chain appears in the sequencing data of a study of beta chain features in type 1 diabetes. A word on this clone: Its cognate antigen is unknown.

Findings and limits, study-wide: When Type 1 diabetes patients were examined, their TCRB CDR3s proved moderately but significantly shorter in all four CD4+ subsets.

The germline V gene has CDR1 GTSNPN and CDR2 SVGIG (reference sequence). The CDR3 is 13 residues long. Sequenced material consisted of expressed TCRB transcripts (all of the isolated RNA was reverse transcribed). Profiled with immunoSEQ multiplex PCR; TCRdb holds only in-frame clones, not every one. The sample includes some 660,000 clones, over 11% of them seen just once. Sample: naive CD4+ T cells from blood. The sequence was collected from a man aged 18 to 35 with type 1 diabetes. The chain joins TRBV30 to TRBJ2-5, with 8 nucleotides matching TRBD1. The J call may be wrong; the DNA end is better matched by TRBJ2-7. In DNA, the CDR3 is TGTGCCTGGGCGGCCGACAGGGGTTACGAGCAGTACTTC. Translating it yields CAWAADRGYEQYF.